The 16 T cell receptor beta chains listed next were all sequenced from one sample in a study of T cells after somatic rescue of genetic block. Only in-frame clones appear in the TCRdb table, and some are missing; sequencing was by immunoSEQ multiplex PCR. In the table there are 85,000 to 100,000 clones, 90% of which are singletons. The sample was peripheral blood mononuclear cells (PBMCs). The receptors derive from a woman under 30.

The rearrangement uses TRBV6-6 and TRBJ1-5; D is perhaps TRBD1 (5 bases). CDR3 length: 13 amino acids. Germline V gives CDR1 MNHNY, CDR2 SVGAGI (reference sequence). V dropped 4 bases and J dropped 4 bases, with 8 bases sitting between them. The CDR3 DNA reads as TGTGCCAGCAGTTCCGGGGCGAATCAGCCCCAGCATTTT. Protein product: CASSSGANQPQHF.

This rearrangement joins TRBV6-5 to TRBJ2-1; 9 positions match TRBD1. This CDR3 spans 15 amino acids. The germline gives CDR1 MNHEY, CDR2 SVGAGI. The ends lost 5 bases at V and 4 bases at J; junction bases unmatched: 6. In DNA form, the CDR3 reads TGTGCCAGCAGTCTGACAGGGGGGATGTACAATGAGCAGTTCTTC. Its translation: CASSLTGGMYNEQFF.

The chain has TRBV18 and TRBJ2-3; the D is unclear. Trimming took off 6 bases at V and 6 bases at J, with 10 bases between the two ends. The CDR3 is made up of 12 amino acids. Germline V lookup: CDR1 KGHSH, CDR2 LQKENI. CDR3 sequence: CASSEGFDTQYF. In DNA form, the CDR3 reads TGTGCCAGCTCCGAAGGTTTCGATACGCAGTATTTT.

The rearrangement uses TRBV4-1 and TRBJ2-7; tentative D call: TRBD2 (6 bases). The ends were cut back, 1 base at V and 0 bases at J, with 10 bases in the middle. Germline V gene sequence: CDR1 MGHRA, CDR2 YSYEKL. The CDR3 covers 15 residues. The CDR3 reads CASSQGRGLSYEQYF. Here the CDR3 DNA reads TGCGCCAGCAGCCAAGGTAGGGGACTCTCCTACGAGCAGTACTTC.

The chain carries TRBV28 and TRBJ2-7; 7 bases map to TRBD1. The germline gives CDR1 MDHEN, CDR2 SYDVKM. The CDR3 totals 12 residues. The J segment lost 3 bases and the V segment lost 11 bases, leaving 7 bases of the junction unmatched. The CDR3 loop is CALRGQNYEQYF. The CDR3, as DNA: TGTGCCCTTAGGGGGCAGAACTACGAGCAGTACTTC.

The rearrangement links TRBV4-1 to TRBJ1-6; D gene ambiguous. This CDR3 contains 14 residues. V lost 2 bases to trimming and J lost 14 bases, with 16 bases between them. Germline lookup yields CDR1 MGHRA and CDR2 YSYEKL. This chain's CDR3 is CASSQRPGAESLHF. The CDR3 DNA reads TGCGCCAGCAGCCAACGCCCGGGCGCTGAATCCCTCCACTTT.

The chain is built from TRBV28 and TRBJ1-2; the match to TRBD1 covers 8 bases. The trim removed 5 bases at V and 7 bases at J, leaving 12 bases unmatched. This CDR3 spans 15 amino acids. Germline V gene data show CDR1 as MDHEN and CDR2 as SYDVKM. CDR3 region: CASSPSGQGLFGYTF. CDR3 bases: TGTGCCAGCAGTCCCTCAGGACAGGGATTGTTTGGCTACACCTTC.

The V call is TRBV11-3, the J call TRBJ1-1, with D maybe TRBD1 (5 bases). The V end lost 0 bases, the J end lost 3 bases, and 8 bases lay between the germline ends. The CDR3 is 14 residues long. The germline V gene has CDR1 SGHNT and CDR2 YENEEA. In DNA form, the CDR3 reads TGTGCCAGCAGCTTAGATGGGGCGGACACTGAAGCTTTCTTT. Its translation is CASSLDGADTEAFF.

Concerning this clone: As the CDR3 is not closed by the conserved phenylalanine or tryptophan, this likely results from a read error. Because the CDR3's place on the DNA is in doubt, the DNA is left out and the CDR3 is given as listed by TCRdb. The chain uses TRBV14 and TRBJ1-2; TRBD1, the D gene given by the table, was not confirmed from the DNA. 12 amino acids form the CDR3, both terminal residues included. Germline-derived CDR1 and CDR2 are SGHDN and FVKESK. The CDR3 loop reads CASSQAGQPLSG.

The DNA for the CDR3 is TGTGCCAGCAGCCCTGGAGGGGGCATTAATCAGCCCCAGCATTTT. The encoded protein is CASSPGGGINQPQHF. The V and J genes are TRBV5-8 and TRBJ1-5; 7 positions agree with TRBD1. CDR1 is SGHTS, CDR2 YDEGEE, per germline. V shed 4 bases, J shed 4 bases, and the junction held 8 bases outside the gene matches. The CDR3 length is 15 residues.

The chain carries TRBV6-5 and TRBJ1-6; D is ambiguous. Germline V gene lookup returns CDR1 MNHEY and CDR2 SVGAGI. Deletions cut 2 bases from V and 9 bases from J, with 8 bases between. CDR3 length: 13 amino acids. This CDR3 is CASSYQSLSPLHF. The CDR3 coding sequence is TGTGCCAGCAGTTACCAGTCCCTTTCACCCCTCCACTTT.

The chain joins TRBV4-2 to TRBJ2-1; 9 positions match TRBD2. The CDR3 sequence is 17 residues long. V lost 1 base, J lost 8 bases, and 12 bases stayed unmatched. From germline, CDR1 is LGHNA and CDR2 YNFKEQ. DNA of the CDR3: TGTGCCAGCAGCCAAGGCGGGGGGCGGGAGGGCCCGGATGAGCAGTTCTTC. Amino acid sequence: CASSQGGGREGPDEQFF.

The genes are TRBV6-5 and TRBJ2-7; unclear D gene. Trimming removed 4 bases at V and 5 bases at J, with 6 bases between. Germline V lookup: CDR1 MNHEY, CDR2 SVGAGI. The length of the CDR3 is 11 residues. The CDR3 region is CASSFANEQYF. In DNA form, the CDR3 reads TGTGCCAGCAGTTTCGCGAACGAGCAGTACTTC.

This chain links TRBV28 with TRBJ2-3, with TRBD1 matching 9 bases. The ends lost 5 bases at V and 1 base at J; junction bases unmatched: 13. Germline CDR1 and CDR2: MDHEN and SYDVKM. The CDR3 consists of 18 residues. The CDR3 sequence: CASSPYPRTGDGTDTQYF. The DNA for the CDR3 is TGTGCCAGCAGTCCCTACCCGCGGACAGGGGATGGCACAGATACGCAGTATTTT.

The chain uses TRBV7-9 and TRBJ2-1, with D possibly matching TRBD2 (6 bases). The V end was cut by 4 bases, the J end by 9 bases, with 13 bases between. Germline CDR1 reads SEHNR; CDR2 reads FQNEAQ (reference sequence). CDR3 length equals 13 residues. CDR3: CASSSPGGVEQFF. CDR3 in DNA: TGTGCCAGCAGCTCCCCCGGGGGAGTTGAGCAGTTCTTC.

The chain couples TRBV5-4 to TRBJ2-7; D may be TRBD2 (5 bases). The CDR3 spans 15 residues. CDR1 and CDR2 (germline): SGHNT, YYREEE (reference sequence). The V gene lost 4 bases and the J gene lost 2 bases, with 16 bases spanning the gap. The CDR3 DNA sequence: TGTGCCAGCAGCCCCGCTAGCCAAATCACCTACGAGCAGTACTTC. This codes for CASSPASQITYEQYF. Supplemented by reference TRBV5-4 and TRBJ2-7, the full variable domain reads ETGVTQSPTHLIKTRGQQVTLRCSSQSGHNTVSWYQQALGQGPQFIFQYYREEENGRGNFPPRFSGLQFPNYSSELNVNALELDDSALYLCASSPASQITYEQYFGPGTRLTVT.